This note documents a single T cell receptor beta chain sequence. This receptor's antigen is unknown. Base qualities are not at hand, and no much larger clone is one base apart. TCRbeta CDR3 regions were amplified from genomic DNA by means of the immunoSEQ Assay, a bias-controlled multiplex PCR. As for the authors' bioinformatics: Nucleated cell counts per sample were estimated from amplification of reference gene primers within the assay. Sequence reads were collapsed and filtered to measure the absolute abundance of every unique TCRbeta CDR3 rearrangement. For each sample, productive Simpson clonality was calculated as the square root of Simpson's diversity index across productive rearrangements. TCRdb took this table from immuneACCESS and kept in-frame rearrangements with V and J called. Such tables lack part of the clones; where checked against another copy, unresolved V genes explain under half of the gap, and the rest is unexplained. V and J calls plus clone size are reproduced from that table; the DNA served to infer D and trimming. This sample is represented by 160,000 or so clones; 65% to 85% of them were singletons. The ten most abundant clones make up about 5.6% of the sample.

The data derive from a study of blood T cell repertoires in COVID-19 (dated by TCRdb to 2020 to 2021). With respect to the entire study: Samples from collaborators originated in the United States, Italy and Spain and spanned both the acute and convalescent phases of COVID-19. The prospective study material was composed of cDNA or gDNA derived from T cells, B-cell-depleted T cells, or PBMCs. Subjects who had been exposed to COVID-19, were actively infected with it, or had recovered from it provided the deeply sampled blood TCRbeta repertoires that made up the dataset. The repertoires were released in a freely available public database intended as a resource for research on the immune response to SARS-CoV-2. The samples were drawn from two sources: the first 160 participants of the ongoing ImmuneRACE study, and some 1,300 subjects contributed by 6 global collaborators. A de-identified subject ID, COVID-19 status, age in years and sex were almost always included in the sample metadata. Where available, HLA class I and class II types were obtained from metadata supplied by the sample provider rather than from assay-based typing.

Participants in the prospective study were aged about 18 to 100 years, lived in approximately 26 United States geographic areas, and enrolled through a virtual design. In the prospective study, participants were assigned to cohorts based on the clinical history participants reported in a screening survey and a study questionnaire. For ImmuneRACE Cohort 3, a participant was defined as recovered based on two consecutive negative NP/OP PCR tests, clearance by a healthcare professional, or resolution of symptoms. Mobile phlebotomists in the prospective study collected whole blood, serum and a nasopharyngeal or oropharyngeal swab from every participant. Additional blood draws and questionnaires over a 2-month period could optionally be provided by prospective study participants. Prospective study blood samples were shipped either frozen or at room temperature before DNA extraction. Summary of the overall study and its limitations: The quantity of clinical and demographic metadata differed by source and by participant and was supplied without curation.

The source is a man in his forties who had recovered from COVID-19. Sample: PBMCs or T cells enriched from blood (not recorded which).

The DNA is TGTGCCAGCAGGGGGATCAGGGGATACAATTCACCCCTCCACTTT. This yields the protein CASRGIRGYNSPLHF. The V and J genes are TRBV27 and TRBJ1-6, and possibly TRBD1, on 6 matching bases. From the germline V gene (reference sequence), CDR1 is MNHEY and CDR2 is SMNVEV. The CDR3 spans 15 residues, from the cysteine through the phenylalanine. Only the CDR3 portion is preserved as DNA: 45 bases, with reading frame beginning at the first base. V and J are truncated by 6 bases and 7 bases respectively, leaving an intervening sequence of 16 bases.